These 13 T cell receptor beta chains came from one sample sequenced in a study of breast tumors, draining lymph nodes, adjacent tissues. TCRdb processed the multiplex PCR reads anew with MiXCR; each CDR3 protein has one entry. Seen here are more than 20,000 distinct CDR3 sequences, about 24% observed once, and the top ten hold roughly 13%. The sequencing sample was made of breast tumor tissue. The receptors here all came from a female donor with breast cancer. Some clones in this sample may be carry-over from other donors' samples.

Comments on this clonotype: The junction and the germline gene differ at one end; a read error may be behind it. The rearrangement joins TRBV29-1 to TRBJ2-5; TRBD2 matches 7 bases. Germline lookup yields CDR1 SQVTM and CDR2 ANQGSEA. This CDR3 comprises 13 residues. The CDR3 region is CGVERGDQETQYF. The CDR3 coding sequence is TGCGGCGTTGAACGGGGGGACCAAGAGACCCAGTACTTC.

This clonotype was counted ten times or more. This rearrangement joins TRBV9 to TRBJ2-1; D perhaps matches TRBD2 (6 bases). Germline CDR1 reads SGDLS; CDR2 reads YYNGEE. This CDR3 region has 17 residues. The ends were cut back, 4 bases at V and 0 bases at J, with 17 bases in the middle. CDR3 sequence reads: CASSIWTTKSSYNEQFF. CDR3 nucleotides: TGTGCCAGCAGCATTTGGACTACCAAGAGCTCCTACAATGAGCAGTTCTTC.

The sample holds many counts of this clonotype. This chain uses TRBV27 with TRBJ2-3; 11 nucleotides align to TRBD1. J was trimmed by 3 bases and V by 0 bases; bases with no gene match: 2. Germline-derived CDR1 and CDR2 are MNHEY and SMNVEV (reference sequence). This CDR3 region has 16 residues. The CDR3 loop reads CASSLSDRGRTDTQYF. CDR3 sequence (DNA): TGTGCCAGCAGTTTATCGGACAGGGGGCGGACAGATACGCAGTATTTT.

This clonotype was recorded many times. The J gene is TRBJ2-7, the V gene TRBV14, with TRBD1 matching over 9 bases. CDR1 is SGHDN and CDR2 is FVKESK in the germline V gene. This CDR3 has 14 residues. Unmatched junction bases numbered 2, after V lost 3 bases and J lost 2 bases. The CDR3 nucleotides are TGTGCCAGCAGCCAGGGGACAGGGCCCTACGAGCAGTACTTC. It is translated as CASSQGTGPYEQYF.

This clonotype has ten or more counts. V gene TRBV18 combines with J gene TRBJ2-5; D call uncertain. Germline V gene data show CDR1 as KGHSH and CDR2 as LQKENI. The germline V and J ends were trimmed by 4 bases and 2 bases, with 8 bases remaining between them. The CDR3 runs 13 residues. The CDR3 DNA reads TGTGCCAGCTCACACCTCAAACAAGAGACCCAGTACTTC. This encodes CASSHLKQETQYF.

The gene calls are TRBV6-2 or TRBV6-3 and TRBJ1-2; 7 nucleotides align to TRBD1. Germline trimming cut 4 bases from V and 6 bases from J; bases unmatched to any gene: 5. The CDR3 is made up of 13 amino acids. Germline assignment: CDR1 MNHEY and CDR2 SVGEGT. The CDR3 DNA is TGTGCCAGCAGTTGGGGACAGACAAATGGCTACACCTTC. Protein: CASSWGQTNGYTF.

This clonotype has ten or more counts. The chain couples TRBV6-2 or TRBV6-3 to TRBJ2-2, with D hard to call. CDR1 and CDR2 (germline): MNHEY, SVGEGT. The CDR3 is 13 amino acids. V lost 4 bases and J lost 0, with 3 bases in between. The CDR3 protein is CASSSPNTGELFF. The CDR3, as DNA: TGTGCCAGCAGTTCCCCGAACACCGGGGAGCTGTTTTTT.

This clonotype occurred many times. The chain links TRBV11-3 to TRBJ2-5; 14 nucleotides match TRBD2. CDR3 length: 15 residues. With V trimmed by 5 bases and J by 4 bases, 3 bases remained unmatched. Germline-derived CDR1 and CDR2 are SGHNT and YENEEA. In DNA, the CDR3 is TGTGCCAGCAGCCCGGGACTAGCGGGAGTAGAGACCCAGTACTTC. This codes for CASSPGLAGVETQYF. Supplemented by reference TRBV11-3 and TRBJ2-5, the full variable domain reads EAGVVQSPRYKIIEKKQPVAFWCNPISGHNTLYWYLQNLGQGPELLIRYENEEAVDDSQLPKDRFSAERLKGVDSTLKIQPAELGDSAVYLCASSPGLAGVETQYFGPGTRLLVL.

A remark on this clonotype: Compared with germline, one end of the junction differs, possibly owing to a read error. The chain couples TRBV5-4 to TRBJ1-4; 9 nucleotides match TRBD1. Germline V gene sequence: CDR1 SGHNT, CDR2 YYREEE (reference sequence). This CDR3 is 15 amino acids long. CDR3 bases: TGCGCCAGCAGCAATACGACAGGGGGAAATGAAAAACCGTTTTTT. It codes for CASSNTTGGNEKPFF.

This clonotype was seen only a few times. This chain links TRBV28 with TRBJ2-1; D might be TRBD2 (6 bases). Deletions cut 3 bases from V and 6 bases from J, with 15 bases between. The CDR3 runs 15 residues. Germline-derived CDR1 and CDR2 are MDHEN and SYDVKM. Here the CDR3 reads CASSLSGTPRNEQFF. DNA of the CDR3: TGTGCCAGCAGTTTGTCCGGGACTCCACGCAATGAGCAGTTCTTC.

A few counts support this clonotype. A single base separates this from a much larger clone, so it may be a read error. The chain is built from TRBV11-2 and TRBJ2-7; D uncertain. The CDR3 consists of 13 residues. The V and J ends lost 5 bases and 5 bases respectively, with 13 bases between them. Germline values: CDR1 SGHAT, CDR2 FQNNGV. The CDR3 loop is CASSQHSAHEQYF. DNA of the CDR3: TGTGCCAGCAGCCAGCATAGTGCCCACGAGCAGTACTTC.

This clonotype was found a few times. The genes are TRBV28 and TRBJ2-6, with D perhaps TRBD2 (5 bases). Looked up from germline, CDR1 is MDHEN and CDR2 is SYDVKM. The CDR3 loop spans 16 amino acids. Deletions cut 4 bases from V and 3 bases from J, with 13 bases between. CDR3 coding DNA: TGTGCCAGCAGTTCCTCTTGGGGAGTTGGGGCCAACGTCCTGACTTTC. Protein sequence: CASSSSWGVGANVLTF.

The CDR3 bases are TGCAGTGCTAGAGATCAGTTGACAGGGGGTAGCAATCAGCCCCAGCATTTT. It encodes CSARDQLTGGSNQPQHF. V is TRBV20-1 and J is TRBJ1-5, with 9 bases that match TRBD1. This CDR3 has 17 amino acids. Germline-derived CDR1 and CDR2 are DFQATT and SNEGSKA (reference sequence). The trim removed 0 bases at V and 0 bases at J, leaving 6 bases unmatched.